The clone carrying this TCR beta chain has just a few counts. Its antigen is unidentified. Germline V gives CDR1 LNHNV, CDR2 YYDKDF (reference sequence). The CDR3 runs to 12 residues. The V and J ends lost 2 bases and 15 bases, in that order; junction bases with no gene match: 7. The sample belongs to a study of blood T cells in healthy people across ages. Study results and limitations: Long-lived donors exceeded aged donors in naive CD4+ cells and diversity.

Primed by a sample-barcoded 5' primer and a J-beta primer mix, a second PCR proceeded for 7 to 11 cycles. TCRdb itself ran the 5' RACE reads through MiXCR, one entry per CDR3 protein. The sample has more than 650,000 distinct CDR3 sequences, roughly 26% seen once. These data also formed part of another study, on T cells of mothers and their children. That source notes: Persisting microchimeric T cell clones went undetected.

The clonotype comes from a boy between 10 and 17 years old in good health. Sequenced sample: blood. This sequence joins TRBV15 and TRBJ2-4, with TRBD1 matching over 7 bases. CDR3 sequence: CATSRPRQGAYF. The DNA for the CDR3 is TGTGCCACCAGCAGACCGAGACAGGGAGCGTACTTC.